The 17 T cell receptor beta chains below come from one sample, sequenced in a study of cytomegalovirus exposure and HLA in healthy donors. Vbeta (60) and Jbeta (13) primers were used in the PCR. The data were produced by immunoSEQ multiplex PCR, yet TCRdb's version contains in-frame clones alone and is incomplete. The table has roughly 160,000 clones, 70% to 80% seen once; the top ten hold approximately 4.5%. The material sequenced was PBMCs. The receptors shown here come from a man aged 40-49 years in good health and CMV-seronegative.

There are a few counts of this clone. The chain uses TRBV5-5 and TRBJ1-5; D perhaps matches TRBD1 (5 bases). Germline lookup yields CDR1 SGHKS and CDR2 YYEKEE (reference sequence). V was trimmed by 0 bases and J by 15 bases, leaving 13 bases between them. This CDR3 is built from 12 residues. CDR3 sequence reads: CASSLAGSAPHF. CDR3 in DNA: TGTGCCAGCAGCTTGGCAGGGTCAGCCCCGCATTTT.

The rearrangement joins TRBV7-9 to TRBJ1-3; D ambiguous. Trimming cost V 2 bases and J 4 bases, with 3 bases left between them. The CDR3 length is 12 residues. The V gene's germline CDR1 is SEHNR and CDR2 FQNEAQ (reference sequence). As DNA, the CDR3 is TGTGCCAGCAGCTTACAGGGAAACACCATATATTTT. Amino acids: CASSLQGNTIYF.

The rearrangement uses TRBV6-5 and TRBJ2-7; 12 nucleotides agree with TRBD2. The CDR3 totals 15 residues. The J segment lost 3 bases and the V segment lost 7 bases, leaving 7 bases of the junction unmatched. Germline CDR1 is MNHEY and CDR2 is SVGAGI. The CDR3 DNA is TGTGCCAGCACTTTACTAGCGGGGGGTAGCTACGAGCAGTACTTC. Amino acid sequence: CASTLLAGGSYEQYF.

The chain has TRBV5-1 and TRBJ1-1; D is possibly TRBD1 (5 bases). The CDR3 loop spans 14 amino acids. The germline V gene encodes CDR1 SGHRS and CDR2 YFSETQ. V dropped 4 bases and J dropped 0 bases, with 10 bases sitting between them. The CDR3 sequence is CASSPTAMNTEAFF. DNA for the CDR3: TGCGCCAGCAGCCCGACAGCTATGAACACTGAAGCTTTCTTT.

The chain couples TRBV7-2 to TRBJ2-3, with TRBD1 identical over 8 bases. CDR1 is SGHTA and CDR2 is FQGNSA in the germline V gene. V lost 4 bases to trimming and J lost 4 bases; unmatched junction nucleotides: 4. The CDR3 consists of 14 residues. The CDR3 sequence: CASSYRTGPDTQYF. The CDR3, as DNA: TGTGCCAGCAGCTACCGGACAGGGCCAGATACGCAGTATTTT. The variable domain in full, completed from reference TRBV7-2 and TRBJ2-3, reads GAGVSQSPSNKVTEKGKDVELRCDPISGHTALYWYRQSLGQGLEFLIYFQGNSAPDKSGLPSDRFSAERTGGSVSTLTIQRTQQEDSAVYLCASSYRTGPDTQYFGPGTRLTVL.

This clone has just a few counts. This sequence joins TRBV28 and TRBJ1-2; D unresolved. Germline V gene sequence: CDR1 MDHEN, CDR2 SYDVKM. The CDR3 spans 14 residues. Trimming took off 4 bases at V and 1 base at J, with 10 bases between the two ends. The CDR3 coding sequence is TGTGCCAGCAGTTCGGAGGGTTATAACTATGGCTACACCTTC. Its protein product is CASSSEGYNYGYTF.

J is TRBJ2-7 and V is TRBV2; a weak D match, TRBD2 (6 bases). Trimming cost V 7 bases and J 3 bases, with 13 bases left between them. In germline, CDR1 is SNHLY, CDR2 FYNNEI. This CDR3 spans 13 amino acids. CDR3 nucleotide sequence: TGTGCCAGCAAGCCGACTAGGGACTACGAGCAGTACTTC. Amino acid sequence: CASKPTRDYEQYF.

The chain uses TRBV28 and TRBJ2-7, with D possibly matching TRBD2 (5 bases). This CDR3 has 13 residues. Trimming took 7 bases from V and 3 from J, leaving 13 bases between them. The germline V gene has CDR1 MDHEN and CDR2 SYDVKM. As DNA, the CDR3 is TGTGCCAGCATAGAACCGGGGTACTACGAGCAGTACTTC. Translated, it gives CASIEPGYYEQYF.

The V and J genes are TRBV2 and TRBJ1-5, with 7 nucleotides matching TRBD1. V lost 8 bases to trimming and J lost 3 bases; unmatched junction nucleotides: 7. Germline loops: CDR1 SNHLY, CDR2 FYNNEI. The CDR3 has 14 residues. Written as DNA, the CDR3 is TGTGCCAGCGGGGGGACAGAATTCAATCAGCCCCAGCATTTT. Encoded protein: CASGGTEFNQPQHF.

The chain carries TRBV5-1 and TRBJ2-3; the match to TRBD2 covers 11 bases. The CDR3 loop spans 19 amino acids. Germline V lookup: CDR1 SGHRS, CDR2 YFSETQ. The trim removed 1 base at V and 0 bases at J, leaving 10 bases unmatched. CDR3 in DNA: TGCGCCAGCAGCTTGTCCGGGACTAGCGGATTTTCTAGCACAGATACGCAGTATTTT. Translating it yields CASSLSGTSGFSSTDTQYF.

V is TRBV7-9 and J is TRBJ2-7, with a possible D match to TRBD1 (7 bases). Trimming removed 5 bases at V and 1 base at J, with 12 bases between. The CDR3 is 14 amino acids. Per the germline V gene, CDR1 is SEHNR and CDR2 is FQNEAQ (reference sequence). CDR3 nucleotides: TGTGCCAGCAGCCCGCGGGACAGATCCTACGAGCAGTACTTC. The encoded protein is CASSPRDRSYEQYF.

The CDR3 sequence is CASSYGGVGHEQYF. The CDR3 coding sequence is TGTGCCAGCAGTTACGGGGGGGTGGGTCACGAGCAGTACTTC. V gene TRBV6-6 combines with J gene TRBJ2-7; the match to TRBD2 covers 7 bases. The germline gives CDR1 MNHNY, CDR2 SVGAGI (reference sequence). The CDR3 has 14 amino acids. The J segment lost 5 bases and the V segment lost 2 bases, leaving 6 bases of the junction unmatched.

The chain recombines TRBV6-1 with TRBJ1-1; 8 bases are shared with TRBD1. There are 14 residues in the CDR3. CDR1 is MNHNS, CDR2 SASEGT, per germline. With V trimmed by 10 bases and J by 1 base, 8 bases remained unmatched. The DNA of the CDR3 is TGTGCCACCCCCGTTGGGACAGGGAACACTGAAGCTTTCTTT. Its protein product is CATPVGTGNTEAFF.

This rearrangement joins TRBV7-3 to TRBJ2-1; TRBD2 matches 9 bases. The CDR3 runs 17 residues. Germline loops: CDR1 SGHTA, CDR2 FQGTGA. V trimming: 2 bases; J trimming: 0 bases; junction bases outside the gene matches: 5. CDR3 nucleotides: TGTGCCAGCAGCTTAGGACTAGCGCCGGGCTCCTACAATGAGCAGTTCTTC. This translates into CASSLGLAPGSYNEQFF.

Worth noting for this clone: Germline is not matched at one junction end, which may reflect a read error. The CDR3 DNA reads TGTGCCACCAGCCGAGAAGCGGGGGCTGTGACCCAGTACTTC. This gives the protein CATSREAGAVTQYF. The rearrangement uses TRBV15 and TRBJ2-5; 8 nucleotides match TRBD2. CDR3 size: 14 residues. Germline lookup yields CDR1 LNHNV and CDR2 YYDKDF (reference sequence).

V is TRBV5-5 and J is TRBJ2-1; tentatively, D is TRBD2 (6 bases). Germline CDR1 reads SGHKS; CDR2 reads YYEKEE (reference sequence). The CDR3 runs to 14 residues. Trimming removed 4 bases from V and 6 bases from J, with 14 bases in between. Here the CDR3 DNA reads TGTGCCAGCAGCCCACTAGAGGAGGGCAATGAGCAGTTCTTC. Encoded protein: CASSPLEEGNEQFF.

Only a few counts were recorded for this clone. The J gene is TRBJ2-5, the V gene TRBV4-1, with 15 bases lining up with TRBD2. In germline, CDR1 is MGHRA, CDR2 YSYEKL. The CDR3 contains 16 residues. The V and J ends lost 4 bases and 5 bases, in that order; junction bases with no gene match: 5. The CDR3, as DNA: TGCGCCAGCAGCCTCGGGACTAGCGGGGGGCGCGAGACCCAGTACTTC. Its translation: CASSLGTSGGRETQYF.